Each of the 31 T cell receptor beta chains below was sequenced from the same sample in a study of blood T cell repertoires in COVID-19. Here immunoSEQ multiplex PCR was the method, and the copy in TCRdb shows in-frame clones only, minus some. Among about 60,000 clones listed, around 80% were seen once. Specimen: peripheral blood. The receptor set was obtained from a man in his 60s with acute or convalescent COVID-19.

V is TRBV30 and J is TRBJ2-7, with D tentatively TRBD2 (6 bases). V was shortened by 4 bases and J by 1 base, with 17 bases between the two germline ends. The CDR3 has 15 amino acids. The germline V gene encodes CDR1 GTSNPN and CDR2 SVGIG (reference sequence). The CDR3 here is CAWNPGGARSYEQYF. Here the CDR3 DNA reads TGTGCCTGGAACCCCGGCGGGGCCCGGTCCTACGAGCAGTACTTC. The whole variable domain, remainder taken from reference TRBV30 and TRBJ2-7, is SQTIHQWPATLVQPVGSPLSLECTVEGTSNPNLYWYRQAAGRGLQLLFYSVGIGQISSEVPQNLSASRPQDRQFILSSKKLLLSDSGFYLCAWNPGGARSYEQYFGPGTRLTVT.

The gene calls are TRBV5-1 and TRBJ1-2; the match to TRBD1 covers 11 bases. Trimming cost V 0 bases and J 10 bases; bases outside gene matches: 5. The CDR3 loop spans 14 amino acids. Germline V gene data show CDR1 as SGHRS and CDR2 as YFSETQ. CDR3 nucleotide sequence: TGCGCCAGCAGCTTGGTACCGGGACAGGGGGACTACACCTTC. It yields the protein CASSLVPGQGDYTF. Full variable domain (missing parts from reference TRBV5-1 and TRBJ1-2): KAGVTQTPRYLIKTRGQQVTLSCSPISGHRSVSWYQQTPGQGLQFLFEYFSETQRNKGNFPGRFSGRQFSNSRSEMNVSTLELGDSALYLCASSLVPGQGDYTFGSGTRLTVV.

The chain is built from TRBV2 and TRBJ1-6; possible D gene TRBD1, 6 bases. V lost 6 bases to trimming and J lost 10 bases, with 13 bases between them. From germline, CDR1 is SNHLY and CDR2 FYNNEI. The CDR3 consists of 13 residues. CDR3 in DNA: TGTGCCAGCAGACGGGACATCGGATCACCCCTCCACTTT. Amino acids: CASRRDIGSPLHF.

The chain couples TRBV6-5 to TRBJ1-1; 7 nucleotides match TRBD1. The CDR3 totals 15 residues. After removal of 7 bases from V and 6 bases from J, the junction contained 14 bases not matched to a gene. Germline assignment: CDR1 MNHEY and CDR2 SVGAGI. CDR3 protein: CASTERGLDRPEAFF. The CDR3 coding sequence is TGTGCCAGCACCGAACGAGGGTTGGACAGGCCTGAAGCTTTCTTT.

The rearrangement uses TRBV5-4 and TRBJ2-1, with 7 bases that match TRBD2. Unmatched junction bases numbered 10, after V lost 4 bases and J lost 6 bases. Germline V CDR1 and CDR2: SGHNT, YYREEE (reference sequence). This CDR3 spans 15 amino acids. The CDR3 here is CASSLDLTSLNEQFF. For the CDR3, the DNA is TGTGCCAGCAGCCTCGATTTGACTAGCCTCAATGAGCAGTTCTTC.

The rearrangement uses TRBV5-1 and TRBJ1-2; D might be TRBD1 (5 bases). V lost 4 bases and J 0 bases, leaving 16 bases between the germline ends. The CDR3 has 16 residues. Germline V gene data show CDR1 as SGHRS and CDR2 as YFSETQ. This CDR3 reads CASSLGGLTANYGYTF. In nucleotides, the CDR3 is TGCGCCAGCAGCCTCGGGGGGTTGACAGCTAACTATGGCTACACCTTC.

The chain has TRBV6-4 and TRBJ1-3; no definite D call. The V end was cut by 5 bases, the J end by 0 bases, with 5 bases between. CDR1 and CDR2 from the germline V gene are MRHNA and SNTAGT. This CDR3 has 13 residues. CDR3 sequence reads: CASSRGSGNTIYF. The CDR3 nucleotides read TGTGCCAGCAGTCGGGGCTCTGGAAACACCATATATTTT.

The CDR3 DNA sequence: TGTGCCAGCAGCTTGGGACAGGGGCCACGGGCTTTCTTT. Translated, it gives CASSLGQGPRAFF. The rearrangement joins TRBV5-4 to TRBJ1-1, with 8 nucleotides matching TRBD1. The CDR3 spans 13 residues. Germline V lookup: CDR1 SGHNT, CDR2 YYREEE (reference sequence). J lost 11 bases, V lost 0 bases, and 6 bases had no gene match.

This chain connects TRBV6-2 or TRBV6-3 to TRBJ1-2, with 8 positions matching TRBD1. The V segment lost 6 bases and the J segment 8 bases; nucleotides outside the gene matches: 17. The CDR3 has 16 residues. Germline lookup yields CDR1 MNHEY and CDR2 SVGEGT. The CDR3 region has the DNA TGTGCCAGCAGCCCGGGACAGGAGCCTCCCGTGACCGGCTACACCTTC. The encoded protein is CASSPGQEPPVTGYTF.

The chain is built from TRBV5-6 and TRBJ2-7; D ambiguous. CDR1 is SGHDT and CDR2 is YYEEEE in the germline V gene. CDR3 length: 12 amino acids. V was pared by 4 bases and J by 3 bases, with 8 bases between. CDR3 DNA: TGTGCCAGCAGCCTGTACAACTACGAGCAGTACTTC. It yields the protein CASSLYNYEQYF.

The chain has TRBV29-1 and TRBJ2-7; D is perhaps TRBD2 (6 bases). V lost 5 bases, J lost 2 bases, and 16 bases lay in between. This CDR3 is 14 amino acids long. The germline V gene has CDR1 SQVTM and CDR2 ANQGSEA. CDR3 protein: CSVLGGTDAYEQYF. CDR3 DNA sequence: TGCAGCGTTCTCGGCGGGACGGACGCCTACGAGCAGTACTTC.

This rearrangement joins TRBV10-3 to TRBJ1-5; 9 bases match TRBD1. The V gene end was trimmed by 6 bases and the J gene end by 1 base; junction bases not matched to a gene: 7. The CDR3 loop spans 16 amino acids. Germline V CDR1 and CDR2: ENHRY, SYGVKD. The CDR3 region has the DNA TGTGCCATCAGCCCACAGGGGGCAGGGAGCAATCAGCCCCAGCATTTT. Protein product: CAISPQGAGSNQPQHF.

The chain is built from TRBV7-7 and TRBJ2-2, with TRBD1 as a possible D gene (5 bases). The germline V gene has CDR1 SSHAT and CDR2 FNYEAQ (reference sequence). The V and J ends lost 6 bases and 5 bases respectively, with 10 bases between them. The CDR3 spans 13 residues. CDR3 sequence: CASRPTATGELFF. CDR3 coding DNA: TGTGCCAGCAGACCGACAGCAACCGGGGAGCTGTTTTTT. Complete variable domain (other parts from reference TRBV7-7 and TRBJ2-2): GAGVSQSPRYKVTKRGQDVTLRCDPISSHATLYWYQQALGQGPEFLTYFNYEAQPDKSGLPSDRFSAERPEGSISTLTIQRTEQRDSAMYRCASRPTATGELFFGEGSRLTVL.

The chain employs TRBV5-6 and TRBJ2-7; no clear D. The V gene's germline CDR1 is SGHDT and CDR2 YYEEEE. V dropped 1 base and J dropped 4 bases, with 12 bases sitting between them. The CDR3 has 14 amino acids. The CDR3 sequence is CASSLQSSWYEQYF. The CDR3 DNA sequence: TGTGCCAGCAGCTTGCAGAGTAGCTGGTACGAGCAGTACTTC.

The chain combines TRBV7-2 with TRBJ2-5, with TRBD2 matching over 10 bases. CDR1 SGHTA and CDR2 FQGNSA come from the germline V gene. There are 16 residues in the CDR3. V trimming: 4 bases; J trimming: 1 base; junction bases outside the gene matches: 6. The CDR3 here is CASSSRSGGAQETQYF. In DNA form, the CDR3 reads TGTGCCAGCAGCTCCAGGAGCGGGGGGGCCCAAGAGACCCAGTACTTC.

This chain joins TRBV19 and TRBJ1-5; 7 bases map to TRBD1. This CDR3 is built from 13 residues. Germline-derived CDR1 and CDR2 are LNHDA and SQIVND (reference sequence). The V segment lost 6 bases and the J segment 5 bases; nucleotides outside the gene matches: 4. CDR3 in DNA: TGTGCCAGTAGCTCGGGACAGTATCAGCCCCAGCATTTT. The encoded protein is CASSSGQYQPQHF.

The rearrangement links TRBV5-1 to TRBJ1-4, with D perhaps TRBD1 (5 bases). Germline V gene data show CDR1 as SGHRS and CDR2 as YFSETQ. The CDR3 loop spans 15 amino acids. Trimming shortened V by 2 bases and J by 11 bases, and 19 bases separated the two germline ends. The CDR3 protein is CASSFISGQGGKLFF. CDR3 DNA: TGCGCCAGCAGCTTCATCTCGGGGCAGGGAGGGAAACTGTTTTTT.

The V and J genes are TRBV11-2 and TRBJ1-5; no firm D call. CDR3 length equals 13 residues. V shed 5 bases and J shed 2 bases, with 7 bases lying between them. Germline values: CDR1 SGHAT, CDR2 FQNNGV. Written as DNA, the CDR3 is TGTGCCAGCAGCCCAGAGGGCAATCAGCCCCAGCATTTT. Amino acids: CASSPEGNQPQHF.

The chain recombines TRBV30 with TRBJ2-3, with a tentative D call TRBD1 (5 bases). Germline V gene data show CDR1 as GTSNPN and CDR2 as SVGIG (reference sequence). V was pared by 1 base and J by 0 bases, with 14 bases between. CDR3 length: 16 residues. CDR3 in DNA: TGTGCCTGGAGTGACAGGCGCCGCGCTAGCACAGATACGCAGTATTTT. Translating it yields CAWSDRRRASTDTQYF.

The gene calls are TRBV24-1 and TRBJ1-2, with 8 bases lining up with TRBD1. CDR3 length: 19 amino acids. CDR1 KGHDR and CDR2 SFDVKD come from the germline V gene. The junction had 18 bases not matched to a gene; V was cut back by 1 base and J by 6 bases. As DNA, the CDR3 is TGTGCCACCAGTGATTTAAGGTGGACGACAGGGGCGCCTGTTGATGGCTACACCTTC. It specifies CATSDLRWTTGAPVDGYTF.

This chain uses TRBV5-1 with TRBJ2-7; tentative D call: TRBD2 (6 bases). CDR3 length equals 14 residues. Trimming left V 4 bases short and J 2 bases short, with 13 bases between. Germline CDR1 is SGHRS and CDR2 is YFSETQ. The CDR3 bases are TGCGCCAGCAGCAGGACCGGGGGTCCCTACGAGCAGTACTTC. Its translation is CASSRTGGPYEQYF. The whole variable domain, filled in from reference TRBV5-1 and TRBJ2-7, reads KAGVTQTPRYLIKTRGQQVTLSCSPISGHRSVSWYQQTPGQGLQFLFEYFSETQRNKGNFPGRFSGRQFSNSRSEMNVSTLELGDSALYLCASSRTGGPYEQYFGPGTRLTVT.

This chain connects TRBV27 to TRBJ1-6; TRBD1 is a possible D gene (5 bases). This CDR3 has 15 amino acids. In germline, CDR1 is MNHEY, CDR2 SMNVEV (reference sequence). Trimming shortened V by 4 bases and J by 10 bases, and 17 bases separated the two germline ends. CDR3 DNA: TGTGCCAGCAGTTCCATCCTCAGGGAGGGATCACCCCTCCACTTT. It translates to CASSSILREGSPLHF.

The chain uses TRBV15 and TRBJ1-1; 7 bases map to TRBD1. V dropped 0 bases and J dropped 3; count of bases not matched to a gene: 4. Per germline, CDR1 LNHNV and CDR2 YYDKDF (reference sequence). The CDR3 has 15 residues. In DNA form, the CDR3 reads TGTGCCACCAGCAGAGATCTACAGGGGCACACTGAAGCTTTCTTT. Translation gives CATSRDLQGHTEAFF.

The rearrangement links TRBV21-1 to TRBJ1-1. TRBV21-1 represents a pseudogene. This CDR3 contains 15 residues. CDR3 sequence (DNA): TGTGCCAGCAGCAAAGGGAGGGAAGGTAACACTGAAGCTTTCTTT. This codes for CASSKGREGNTEAFF.

The genes are TRBV9 and TRBJ1-1; D call uncertain. V lost 4 bases, J lost 11 bases, and 15 bases lay in between. CDR1 is SGDLS, CDR2 YYNGEE, per germline. The CDR3 totals 12 residues. The chain's CDR3 is CASSSLTWPAFF. The CDR3 DNA sequence: TGTGCCAGCAGCTCATTGACTTGGCCCGCTTTCTTT.

The rearrangement joins TRBV4-1 to TRBJ1-2; 9 nucleotides align to TRBD1. This CDR3 is built from 14 residues. Germline V gene lookup returns CDR1 MGHRA and CDR2 YSYEKL. V lost 1 base, J lost 5 bases, and 2 bases stayed unmatched. The CDR3 coding sequence is TGCGCCAGCAGCCAAGGGACAGGGGATTATGGCTACACCTTC. Encoded protein: CASSQGTGDYGYTF.

The rearrangement joins TRBV5-1 to TRBJ1-2; tentative D call: TRBD1 (5 bases). Trimming cost V 4 bases and J 12 bases, with 19 bases left between them. From germline, CDR1 is SGHRS and CDR2 YFSETQ. CDR3 length equals 13 residues. The CDR3 region is CASSQIGQLDDTF. In DNA, the CDR3 is TGCGCCAGCAGCCAAATCGGACAATTAGACGACACCTTC.

The V call is TRBV5-1, the J call TRBJ1-1; D unclear. The V end lost 1 base, the J end lost 1 base, and 11 bases lay between the germline ends. Germline V gene lookup returns CDR1 SGHRS and CDR2 YFSETQ. CDR3 size: 15 residues. The CDR3 spells CASSLYSPANTEAFF. The DNA of the CDR3 is TGCGCCAGCAGCTTGTACAGCCCGGCGAACACTGAAGCTTTCTTT.

The CDR3 nucleotides read TGCGCCAGCAGCCAAACAGTCTCACCTAATCAGCCCCAGCATTTT. The encoded protein is CASSQTVSPNQPQHF. The genes are TRBV4-1 and TRBJ1-5, with no clear D. The CDR3 is 15 amino acids. Germline-derived CDR1 and CDR2 are MGHRA and YSYEKL. V was pared by 2 bases and J by 4 bases, with 12 bases between.

The chain has TRBV4-1 and TRBJ2-3; possible D gene TRBD1, 8 bases. This CDR3 has 16 residues. The germline CDR1 and CDR2 sequences are MGHRA and YSYEKL. V was clipped by 2 bases and J by 1 base, with 13 bases between them. CDR3 coding DNA: TGCGCCAGCAGCCAACAAACAGGGGGGGGCACAGATACGCAGTATTTT. This gives the protein CASSQQTGGGTDTQYF.

This clone is a singleton in its sample. The chain is built from TRBV9 and TRBJ1-4; 8 positions agree with TRBD1. Germline lookup yields CDR1 SGDLS and CDR2 YYNGEE. The J segment lost 6 bases and the V segment lost 4 bases, leaving 5 bases of the junction unmatched. CDR3 length equals 14 residues. CDR3 sequence: CASSKTGVDEKLFF. Here the CDR3 DNA reads TGTGCCAGCAGCAAGACAGGGGTGGATGAAAAACTGTTTTTT.